This TCR beta chain originates from a study of T cells in Graves' hyperthyroidism and ophthalmopathy. Study in general: Before treatment of any kind, peripheral blood was taken at initial diagnosis. Overall study findings and caveats: Separating ophthalmopathy from stable hyperthyroidism was achieved by a 13 V-J model. Most thyroid clonotypes with frequency above 0.001 were detected in blood.

CDR3 length equals 15 residues. V was clipped by 4 bases and J by 0 bases, with 15 bases between them. Germline V lookup: CDR1 SQVTM, CDR2 ANQGSEA. RNA transcripts were the template for amplifying TCR beta CDR3 regions. A set of HTBI primers served as the primers for a first-round RT-PCR of the TCR CDR3. MiXCR was run by TCRdb on the multiplex PCR reads, yielding one entry per CDR3 protein. The sample holds about 580,000 distinct CDR3 sequences; approximately 13% are singletons and the top ten take 5.8%. This clonotype has at least ten counts. Its cognate antigen is unknown. V is TRBV29-1 and J is TRBJ2-5, with a tentative D call TRBD1 (7 bases). This TCR was recovered from a woman in her 30s with Graves' hyperthyroidism that later progressed to Graves' ophthalmopathy. The sequencing input was blood. The CDR3 sequence is CSVARGTAYQETQYF. CDR3 coding DNA: TGCAGCGTTGCGCGCGGGACAGCGTACCAAGAGACCCAGTACTTC.